The following is a T cell receptor (beta chain) sequence with its context. Its antigen is not identified. The cDNA for TCR beta came from 5'RACE template switching with UMIs. TCRdb reprocessed the 5' RACE reads, keeping one entry per CDR3 protein, no DNA. The sample spans 350,000 to 500,000 distinct CDR3 sequences; the ten largest clones claim 6% to 9.5%. The entry originates in a study of T cells expressing NK-cell markers. Study-wide background: Obtained from sorted CD3+CD56+NKG2C+, CD3+CD56+NKG2C- and CD3+CD56-NKG2C+ T cells were the TCR beta repertoires.

Study-wide points: As a fraction of CD8+ T cells, dominant NKG2C+ clonotypes reached about 1.0-7.0% in over 5 donors.

There are 14 residues in the CDR3. The germline gives CDR1 SSHAT, CDR2 FNYEAQ (reference sequence). The sample consisted of blood T cells: a sorted CD56 or NKG2C T cell subset, CD4+ or CD8+ T cells, or bulk PBMC T cells (not recorded which). The chain links TRBV7-7 to TRBJ2-2; the D call of TRBD2 rests on TCRdb alone, since no DNA is present to check it. The clonotype comes from a woman between 18 and 69 years old in good health. CDR3 in amino acids: CASTPDSFTGELFF.